This paragraph covers one T cell receptor beta chain sequence. In germline, CDR1 is MNHEY, CDR2 SVGAGI. The CDR3 totals 15 residues. The germline V and J ends were trimmed by 0 bases and 4 bases, with 13 bases remaining between them. The data were obtained in a study of PD-1 blockade in mismatch repair-deficient tumors. Measured with immunoSEQ multiplex PCR; TCRdb has only the in-frame clones, and not every one. The repertoire holds roughly 120,000 clones, with about 88% as singletons. The TCR comes from an adult with mismatch repair-deficient cancer. Here the sequenced sample was peripheral blood, taken approximately 72 weeks after starting pembrolizumab. This chain connects TRBV6-5 to TRBJ2-7, with D unclear. The CDR3 region has the DNA TGTGCCAGCAGTTACTCGAGCAGATCCGGTTACGAGCAGTACTTC. Translated: CASSYSSRSGYEQYF.